The clone carrying this T cell receptor beta chain occurred many times. Investigators prepared the TCR beta libraries by applying iRepertoire HTBI primers and Arm-PCR of CDR3 regions. A single record per CDR3 protein comes from TCRdb applying MiXCR to the multiplex PCR reads. The table includes some 440,000 distinct CDR3 sequences, under 25% detected once. CDR3 size: 15 residues. Germline CDR1 and CDR2: MDHEN and SYDVKM. V was pared by 5 bases and J by 2 bases, with 5 bases of the junction left unmatched. The sample comes from a study of regulatory T cells in long-lasting Graves disease. The sample's time point: persistent/refractory GD, antithyroid drugs over 5 years with positive TRAb. Following extraction of RNA from PBMCs, that RNA was used to make the TCR library. By American Thyroid Association guidelines, Graves' disease was diagnosed in the cohort.

This chain joins TRBV28 and TRBJ2-7, with 11 bases fitting TRBD2. The source material was peripheral blood mononuclear cells (PBMCs), sampled when the disease was refractory, from a patient treated with antithyroid drugs. The receptor's source is a female donor with Graves disease. The CDR3, as DNA: TGTGCCAGCAGTCCCCCGGGACTAGCGGCCTACGAGCAGTACTTC. This translates into CASSPPGLAAYEQYF.